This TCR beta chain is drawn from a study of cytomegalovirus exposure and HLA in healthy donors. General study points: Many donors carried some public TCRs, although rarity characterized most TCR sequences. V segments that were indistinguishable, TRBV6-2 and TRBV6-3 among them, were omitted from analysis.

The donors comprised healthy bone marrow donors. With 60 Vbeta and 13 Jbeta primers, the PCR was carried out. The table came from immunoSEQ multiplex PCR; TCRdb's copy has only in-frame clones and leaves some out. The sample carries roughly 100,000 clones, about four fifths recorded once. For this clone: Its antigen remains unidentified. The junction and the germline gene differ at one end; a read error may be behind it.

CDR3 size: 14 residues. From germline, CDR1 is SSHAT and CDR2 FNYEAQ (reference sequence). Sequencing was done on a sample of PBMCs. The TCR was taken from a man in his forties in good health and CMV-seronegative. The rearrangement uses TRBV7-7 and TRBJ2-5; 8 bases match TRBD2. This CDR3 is CASSISGTGETQYF. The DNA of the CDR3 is TGTGCTAGCAGCATTAGCGGGACCGGAGAGACCCAGTACTTC.